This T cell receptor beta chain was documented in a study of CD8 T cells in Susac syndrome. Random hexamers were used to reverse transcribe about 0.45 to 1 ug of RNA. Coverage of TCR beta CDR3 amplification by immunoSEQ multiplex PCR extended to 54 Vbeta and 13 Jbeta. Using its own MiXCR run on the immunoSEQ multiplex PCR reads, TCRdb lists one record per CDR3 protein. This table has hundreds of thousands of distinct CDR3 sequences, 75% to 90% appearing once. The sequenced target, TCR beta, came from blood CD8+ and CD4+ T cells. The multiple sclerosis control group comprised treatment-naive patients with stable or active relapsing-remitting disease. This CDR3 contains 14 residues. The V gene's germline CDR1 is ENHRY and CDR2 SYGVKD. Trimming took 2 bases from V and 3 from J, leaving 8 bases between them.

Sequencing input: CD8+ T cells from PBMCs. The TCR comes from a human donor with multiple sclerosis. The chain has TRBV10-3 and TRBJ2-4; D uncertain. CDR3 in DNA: TGTGCCATCAGTGAGGGGGTAGTCAAAAACATTCAGTACTTC. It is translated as CAISEGVVKNIQYF.